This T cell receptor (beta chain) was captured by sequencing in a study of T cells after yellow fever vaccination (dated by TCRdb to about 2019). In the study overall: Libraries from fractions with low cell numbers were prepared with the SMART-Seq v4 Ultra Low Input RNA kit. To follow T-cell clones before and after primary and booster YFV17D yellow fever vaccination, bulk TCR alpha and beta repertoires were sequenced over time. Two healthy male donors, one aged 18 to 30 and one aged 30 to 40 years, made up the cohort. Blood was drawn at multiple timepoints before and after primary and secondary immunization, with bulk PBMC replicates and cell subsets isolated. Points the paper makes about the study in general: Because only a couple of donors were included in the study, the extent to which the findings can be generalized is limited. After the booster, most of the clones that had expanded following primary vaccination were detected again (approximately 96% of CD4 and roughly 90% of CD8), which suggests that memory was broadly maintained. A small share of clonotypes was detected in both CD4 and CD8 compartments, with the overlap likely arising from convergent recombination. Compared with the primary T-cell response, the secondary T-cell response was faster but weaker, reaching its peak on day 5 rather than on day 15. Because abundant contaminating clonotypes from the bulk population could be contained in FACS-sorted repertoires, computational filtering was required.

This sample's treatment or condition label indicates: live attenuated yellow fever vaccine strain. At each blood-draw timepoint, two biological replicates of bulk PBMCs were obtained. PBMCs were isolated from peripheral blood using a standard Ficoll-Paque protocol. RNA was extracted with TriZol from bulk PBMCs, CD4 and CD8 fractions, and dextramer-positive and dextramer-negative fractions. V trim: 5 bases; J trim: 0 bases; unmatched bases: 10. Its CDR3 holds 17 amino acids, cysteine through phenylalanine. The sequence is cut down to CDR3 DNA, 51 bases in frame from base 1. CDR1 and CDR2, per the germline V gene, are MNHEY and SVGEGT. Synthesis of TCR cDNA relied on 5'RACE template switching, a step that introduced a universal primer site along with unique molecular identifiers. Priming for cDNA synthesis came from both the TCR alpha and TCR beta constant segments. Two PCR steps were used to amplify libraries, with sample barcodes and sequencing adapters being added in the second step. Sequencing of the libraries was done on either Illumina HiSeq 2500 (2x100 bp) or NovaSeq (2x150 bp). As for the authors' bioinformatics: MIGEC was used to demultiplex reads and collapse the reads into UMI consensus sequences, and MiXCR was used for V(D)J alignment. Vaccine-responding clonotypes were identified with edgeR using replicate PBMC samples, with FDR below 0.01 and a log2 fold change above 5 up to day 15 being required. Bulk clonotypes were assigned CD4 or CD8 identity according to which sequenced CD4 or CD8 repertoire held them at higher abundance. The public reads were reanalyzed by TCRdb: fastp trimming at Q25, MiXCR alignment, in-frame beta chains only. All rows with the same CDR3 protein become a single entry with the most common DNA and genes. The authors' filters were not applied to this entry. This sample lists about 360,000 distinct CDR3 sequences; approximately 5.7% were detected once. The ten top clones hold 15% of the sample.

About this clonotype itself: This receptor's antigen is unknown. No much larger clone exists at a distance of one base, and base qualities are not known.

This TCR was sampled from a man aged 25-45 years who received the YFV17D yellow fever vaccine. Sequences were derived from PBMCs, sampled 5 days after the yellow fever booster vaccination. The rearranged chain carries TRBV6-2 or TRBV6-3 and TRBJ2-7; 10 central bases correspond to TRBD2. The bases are TGTGCCAGCAGTCGACCCAGGACTAGCGGAACCTCCTACGAGCAGTACTTC. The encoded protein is CASSRPRTSGTSYEQYF.